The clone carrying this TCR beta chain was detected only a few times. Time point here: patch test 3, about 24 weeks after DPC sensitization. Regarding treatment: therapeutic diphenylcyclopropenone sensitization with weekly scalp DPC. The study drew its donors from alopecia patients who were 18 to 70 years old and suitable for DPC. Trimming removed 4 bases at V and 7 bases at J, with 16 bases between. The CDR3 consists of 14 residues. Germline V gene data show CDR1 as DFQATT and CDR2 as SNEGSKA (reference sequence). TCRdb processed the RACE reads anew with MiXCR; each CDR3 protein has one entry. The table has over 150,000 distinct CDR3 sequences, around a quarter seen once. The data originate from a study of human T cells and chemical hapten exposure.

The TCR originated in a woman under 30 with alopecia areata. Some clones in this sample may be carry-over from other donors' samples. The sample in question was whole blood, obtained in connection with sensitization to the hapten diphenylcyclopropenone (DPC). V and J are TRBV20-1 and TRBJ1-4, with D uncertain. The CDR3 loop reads CSATDPVSREKLFF. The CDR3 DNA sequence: TGCAGTGCTACAGACCCTGTCTCTCGTGAAAAACTGTTTTTT.